A selection of T cell receptor beta chains follows, all from one sample in a study of control samples from healthy donors and cancer patients. Generated by immunoSEQ multiplex PCR, the TCRdb table keeps only in-frame clones and is missing some. The table lists over 100,000 clones, about 91% of them singletons. Sequenced input: blood. Receptors originate from a man aged 35 to 55 in good health. The CDR3 runs from the conserved cysteine through the conserved F or W. The D gene is left open where the match is weak. Size is omitted from some rows. Given values are once, few, many or a class for expanded clones.

j_gene: TRBJ1-6; d_gene: .; v_gene: TRBV4-1; abundance: .; CDR3nt: TGCGCCAGCAGCCGTATAGTACCTCTCCCGGTGAGCTCCTATAATTCACCCCTCCACTTT; CDR3aa: CASSRIVPLPVSSYNSPLHF
j_gene: TRBJ2-7; d_gene: TRBD1; v_gene: TRBV6-5; abundance: .; CDR3nt: TGTGCCAGCAGTCCATCGACAGGGATCCACGAGCAGTACTTC; CDR3aa: CASSPSTGIHEQYF
j_gene: TRBJ1-1; d_gene: TRBD1; v_gene: TRBV14; abundance: .; CDR3nt: TGTGCCAGCAGCCAGCTAAGACAGGGGCCCCACACTGAAGCTTTCTTT; CDR3aa: CASSQLRQGPHTEAFF
j_gene: TRBJ1-3; d_gene: .; v_gene: TRBV6-1; abundance: .; CDR3nt: TGTGCCAGCAGTGAATTCTCTGGAAACACCATATATTTT; CDR3aa: CASSEFSGNTIYF
j_gene: TRBJ1-2; d_gene: .; v_gene: TRBV28; abundance: .; CDR3nt: TGTGCCAGCACCTCAATAGTGCCATACACTTTCTATGGCTACACCTTC; CDR3aa: CASTSIVPYTFYGYTF
j_gene: TRBJ2-1; d_gene: .; v_gene: TRBV18; abundance: .; CDR3nt: TGTGCCAGCTCACCTGGCAATGAGCAGTTCTTC; CDR3aa: CASSPGNEQFF
j_gene: TRBJ2-1; d_gene: .; v_gene: TRBV7-2; abundance: once; CDR3nt: TGTGCCAGCAGCTTGTCTCTAGCACGTGAGCAGTTCTTC; CDR3aa: CASSLSLAREQFF
j_gene: TRBJ2-5; d_gene: .; v_gene: TRBV2; abundance: .; CDR3nt: TGTGCCAGCAGTGTGGCGATAGAGACCCAGTACTTC; CDR3aa: CASSVAIETQYF
j_gene: TRBJ2-5; d_gene: .; v_gene: TRBV4-2; abundance: .; CDR3nt: TGTGCCAGCAGCACCTCGGGGGGCGGAGAGACCCAGTACTTC; CDR3aa: CASSTSGGGETQYF
j_gene: TRBJ2-3; d_gene: TRBD1; v_gene: TRBV19; abundance: .; CDR3nt: TGTGCCAGTAGTATCGAAAGGGGGCGAGGAGATACGCAGTATTTT; CDR3aa: CASSIERGRGDTQYF
j_gene: TRBJ1-2; d_gene: .; v_gene: TRBV24-1; abundance: .; CDR3nt: TGTGCCACCAGTTTAAAAGGGAACTATGGCTACACCTTC; CDR3aa: CATSLKGNYGYTF
j_gene: TRBJ1-2; d_gene: .; v_gene: TRBV29-1; abundance: once; CDR3nt: TGCAGCGTCGCCTCCACAGTGAACTATGGCTACACCTTC; CDR3aa: CSVASTVNYGYTF
j_gene: TRBJ1-2; d_gene: .; v_gene: TRBV2; abundance: few; CDR3nt: TGTGCCAGCTCGGGAGGGTCTGACTATGGCTACACCTTC; CDR3aa: CASSGGSDYGYTF
j_gene: TRBJ1-6; d_gene: .; v_gene: TRBV30; abundance: .; CDR3nt: TGTGCCTGGAGTGCCCGGCGGTCACCCCTCCACTTT; CDR3aa: CAWSARRSPLHF
j_gene: TRBJ2-1; d_gene: .; v_gene: TRBV9; abundance: .; CDR3nt: TGTGCCAGCAGCGTCCCAGCGGGCAGCTCCTACAATGAGCAGTTCTTC; CDR3aa: CASSVPAGSSYNEQFF
j_gene: TRBJ2-3; d_gene: TRBD2; v_gene: TRBV5-1; abundance: .; CDR3nt: TGCGCCAGCAGCTTGGGAGCGGGGGGCAGCACAGATACGCAGTATTTT; CDR3aa: CASSLGAGGSTDTQYF
j_gene: TRBJ2-5; d_gene: .; v_gene: TRBV18; abundance: once; CDR3nt: TGTGCCAGCTCACCAAAGGTACCTTGGGGGACCCAGTACTTC; CDR3aa: CASSPKVPWGTQYF
j_gene: TRBJ2-5; d_gene: TRBD1; v_gene: TRBV5-4; abundance: .; CDR3nt: TGTGCCAGCAGCTTGGCTTATACGGGACAGGGGAAGACCCAGTACTTC; CDR3aa: CASSLAYTGQGKTQYF
j_gene: TRBJ2-3; d_gene: .; v_gene: TRBV9; abundance: .; CDR3nt: TGTGCCAGCAGCGTAAATACAGGGAACACAGATACGCAGTATTTT; CDR3aa: CASSVNTGNTDTQYF
j_gene: TRBJ1-1; d_gene: .; v_gene: TRBV5-1; abundance: .; CDR3nt: TGCGCCAGCAGCTTTACCCAGGGAGGTAACACTGAAGCTTTCTTT; CDR3aa: CASSFTQGGNTEAFF
j_gene: TRBJ2-7; d_gene: TRBD2; v_gene: TRBV9; abundance: .; CDR3nt: TGTGCCAGCAGCCCAAGACAGCGGGGGTTCTACGAGCAGTACTTC; CDR3aa: CASSPRQRGFYEQYF
j_gene: TRBJ2-1; d_gene: TRBD2; v_gene: TRBV6-5; abundance: .; CDR3nt: TGTGCCAGCAGTATGACTAGCGGGGGGGCTCATGAGCAGTTCTTC; CDR3aa: CASSMTSGGAHEQFF
j_gene: TRBJ1-5; d_gene: .; v_gene: TRBV10-3; abundance: .; CDR3nt: TGTGCCATCAGTGATCAAGGTGGGGGGCGTCAGCCCCAGCATTTT; CDR3aa: CAISDQGGGRQPQHF
j_gene: TRBJ2-5; d_gene: TRBD2; v_gene: TRBV18; abundance: .; CDR3nt: TGTGCCAGCTCACCACCGGCGACTAGCGGGACGTCCCAGTACTTC; CDR3aa: CASSPPATSGTSQYF
j_gene: TRBJ1-1; d_gene: .; v_gene: TRBV29-1; abundance: .; CDR3nt: TGCAGCGTTCGGGCCGGACAGCCGAACACTGAAGCTTTCTTT; CDR3aa: CSVRAGQPNTEAFF
j_gene: TRBJ1-4; d_gene: .; v_gene: TRBV7-9; abundance: .; CDR3nt: TGTGCCAGCAGCTTATGGGGAAGTAATGAAAAACTGTTTTTT; CDR3aa: CASSLWGSNEKLFF
j_gene: TRBJ1-1; d_gene: .; v_gene: TRBV7-9; abundance: few; CDR3nt: TGTGCCAGCAGCTTAGTACTGGGGGTTTCGGAAGCTTTCTTT; CDR3aa: CASSLVLGVSEAFF
j_gene: TRBJ1-5; d_gene: TRBD1; v_gene: TRBV5-1; abundance: .; CDR3nt: TGCGCCAGCAGCCCCGGGACAGGCAATCAGCCCCAGCATTTT; CDR3aa: CASSPGTGNQPQHF
j_gene: TRBJ1-4; d_gene: TRBD1; v_gene: TRBV2; abundance: .; CDR3nt: TGTGCCAGCAGTTATGGGACAGGGGCGTTTTTT; CDR3aa: CASSYGTGAFF
j_gene: TRBJ1-2; d_gene: .; v_gene: TRBV19; abundance: .; CDR3nt: TGTGCCAGCCGCAGGGCTGGGAGTTCACGTTATGGCTACACCTTC; CDR3aa: CASRRAGSSRYGYTF
j_gene: TRBJ1-6; d_gene: TRBD1; v_gene: TRBV12-3/TRBV12-4; abundance: .; CDR3nt: TGTGCCAGCAGGGGACAGTATAATTCACCCCTCCACTTT; CDR3aa: CASRGQYNSPLHF
j_gene: TRBJ1-1; d_gene: .; v_gene: TRBV19; abundance: .; CDR3nt: TGTGCCAGTAGTATTGAGGTTAGATTGAACACTGAAGCTTTCTTT; CDR3aa: CASSIEVRLNTEAFF
j_gene: TRBJ2-7; d_gene: .; v_gene: TRBV7-9; abundance: .; CDR3nt: TGTGCCAGCAGCTTAGCGAGATCGGGTCCCTCCTACGAGCAGTACTTC; CDR3aa: CASSLARSGPSYEQYF
j_gene: TRBJ1-5; d_gene: .; v_gene: TRBV24-1; abundance: .; CDR3nt: TGTGCCACCAGTGGTCCAACGGGCAATCAGCCCCAGCATTTT; CDR3aa: CATSGPTGNQPQHF
j_gene: TRBJ1-4; d_gene: TRBD1; v_gene: TRBV18; abundance: .; CDR3nt: TGTGCCAGCTCACCGCCGGGACAGGGTGACGAAAAACTGTTTTTT; CDR3aa: CASSPPGQGDEKLFF
j_gene: TRBJ1-2; d_gene: .; v_gene: TRBV7-9; abundance: .; CDR3nt: TGTGCCAGCAGCTTAGGAGGGACGGGCTACACCTTC; CDR3aa: CASSLGGTGYTF
j_gene: TRBJ1-1; d_gene: .; v_gene: TRBV5-1; abundance: .; CDR3nt: TGCGCCAGCAGCTCCGGCCGGGGTTCCGACACTGAAGCTTTCTTT; CDR3aa: CASSSGRGSDTEAFF
j_gene: TRBJ1-2; d_gene: .; v_gene: TRBV24-1; abundance: .; CDR3nt: TGTGCCACCAGTGATTCCGGACACTCGCAGGGCTATGGCTACACCTTC; CDR3aa: CATSDSGHSQGYGYTF
j_gene: TRBJ1-2; d_gene: .; v_gene: TRBV6-5; abundance: .; CDR3nt: TGTGCCAGCAGTAACCCGGGACACCTAAACTATGGCTACACCTTC; CDR3aa: CASSNPGHLNYGYTF
j_gene: TRBJ2-3; d_gene: .; v_gene: TRBV7-9; abundance: .; CDR3nt: TGTGCCAGCAGCTTAGGTGGGCGGACAGATACGCAGTATTTT; CDR3aa: CASSLGGRTDTQYF